Each of the 17 T cell receptor beta chains below was sequenced from the same sample in a study of blood T cell repertoires in COVID-19. Measured with immunoSEQ multiplex PCR; TCRdb has only the in-frame clones, and not every one. Of about 480,000 clones listed, nearly 90% are singletons. Input material: PBMCs or T cells enriched from blood (not recorded which). The receptors come from a young woman with acute COVID-19.

The chain combines TRBV30 with TRBJ2-3; a possible D gene is TRBD2 (6 bases). The germline gives CDR1 GTSNPN, CDR2 SVGIG (reference sequence). The CDR3 extends over 13 amino acids. With 4 bases removed from V and 4 bases from J, the gap between germline ends came to 12 bases. The CDR3 bases are TGTGCCTGGACCACGGGACTCCCAGATACGCAGTATTTT. This gives the protein CAWTTGLPDTQYF.

This clone came up a few times. This chain connects TRBV27 to TRBJ1-2, with TRBD1 as a possible D gene (5 bases). The CDR3 length is 17 residues. Germline CDR1 is MNHEY and CDR2 is SMNVEV (reference sequence). Trimming removed 2 bases from V and 4 bases from J, with 20 bases in between. This CDR3 is CASSLLPQAIDSYGYTF. CDR3 sequence (DNA): TGTGCCAGCAGTTTACTCCCACAGGCGATAGACAGCTATGGCTACACCTTC.

CDR3 in DNA: TGTGCCAGTAGTATGAGACAGTTGGCCTACAATGAGCAGTTCTTC. This translates into CASSMRQLAYNEQFF. J is TRBJ2-1 and V is TRBV19; perhaps TRBD1 as D (5 bases). Trimming pared 3 bases from V and 2 bases from J, leaving 11 bases between. Germline V gives CDR1 LNHDA, CDR2 SQIVND (reference sequence). CDR3 length: 15 amino acids.

The chain links TRBV6-1 to TRBJ2-7; no definite D call. The V end was cut by 1 base, the J end by 3 bases, with 10 bases between. The CDR3 covers 14 residues. From germline, CDR1 is MNHNS and CDR2 SASEGT. Here the CDR3 reads CASSEGWQNYEQYF. The DNA for the CDR3 is TGTGCCAGCAGTGAAGGGTGGCAGAACTACGAGCAGTACTTC.

The rearrangement uses TRBV5-6 and TRBJ1-6; 8 positions match TRBD1. This CDR3 has 15 amino acids. Germline CDR1 SGHDT, CDR2 YYEEEE. V was pared by 5 bases and J by 5 bases, with 6 bases of the junction left unmatched. CDR3 region: CASSFGQGNNSPLHF. In DNA form, the CDR3 reads TGTGCCAGCAGTTTCGGACAGGGTAATAATTCACCCCTCCACTTT.

The chain has TRBV6-2 or TRBV6-3 and TRBJ2-4; 11 bases align to TRBD1. With V trimmed by 6 bases and J by 8 bases, 3 bases remained unmatched. Germline CDR1 is MNHEY and CDR2 is SVGEGT. The CDR3 spans 13 residues. Here the CDR3 reads CASSGTGGDIQYF. CDR3 coding DNA: TGTGCCAGCAGCGGGACAGGGGGGGACATTCAGTACTTC.

The V gene is TRBV14, the J gene TRBJ1-1; 9 bases match TRBD1. V gave up 5 bases and J gave up 4 bases; unmatched junction bases: 5. Per germline, CDR1 SGHDN and CDR2 FVKESK. The CDR3 runs to 14 residues. Here the CDR3 DNA reads TGTGCCAGCAGCAGTACAGGGGGCTTCACTGAAGCTTTCTTT. Its translation: CASSSTGGFTEAFF.

The chain has TRBV3-1 (or the pseudogene TRBV3-2) and TRBJ1-4, with D possibly TRBD1 on 5 matching bases. Trimming cost V 6 bases and J 8 bases, with 16 bases left between them. The CDR3 totals 14 residues. Germline CDR1 is LGHDT and CDR2 is YNNKEL (reference sequence). DNA for the CDR3: TGTGCCAGCAGACTGGGGGGTAGCGGGGAAAAACTGTTTTTT. This encodes CASRLGGSGEKLFF.

V is TRBV7-8 and J is TRBJ1-6; 7 nucleotides match TRBD1. This CDR3 has 14 residues. J was trimmed by 6 bases and V by 3 bases; bases with no gene match: 2. The germline CDR1 and CDR2 sequences are SGHVS and FQNEAQ. This chain's CDR3 is CASSFRQGNSPLHF. The CDR3 bases are TGTGCCAGCAGCTTCCGACAGGGTAATTCACCCCTCCACTTT.

The chain is built from TRBV6-1 and TRBJ2-2; 9 bases fit TRBD2. V lost 3 bases and J lost 8; bases outside the gene matches: 1. This CDR3 comprises 13 residues. Germline V lookup: CDR1 MNHNS, CDR2 SASEGT. DNA of the CDR3: TGTGCCAGCAGTGAGACTAGCGGAGGGGAGCTGTTTTTT. Translating it yields CASSETSGGELFF.

V gene TRBV6-5 combines with J gene TRBJ2-1; a possible D gene is TRBD2 (6 bases). The germline V gene encodes CDR1 MNHEY and CDR2 SVGAGI. This CDR3 comprises 15 residues. V lost 7 bases and J 5 bases, leaving 18 bases between the germline ends. The DNA for the CDR3 is TGTGCCAGCACCGGGACTCTCCAGAAAGACAATGAGCAGTTCTTC. Its translation is CASTGTLQKDNEQFF.

The chain couples TRBV28 to TRBJ2-3; 12 bases match TRBD2. Germline CDR1 MDHEN, CDR2 SYDVKM. This CDR3 is built from 15 residues. Trimming cost V 3 bases and J 6 bases; bases outside gene matches: 4. CDR3 DNA sequence: TGTGCCAGCAGTTTTACTAGCGGGAGGTGGGATACGCAGTATTTT. Amino acids: CASSFTSGRWDTQYF.

This chain uses TRBV5-1 with TRBJ2-1, with D possibly being TRBD2 (6 bases). CDR1 is SGHRS and CDR2 is YFSETQ in the germline V gene. The CDR3 runs 14 residues. Trimming stripped 0 bases from V and 6 bases from J, with 10 bases between. CDR3 sequence (DNA): TGCGCCAGCAGCTTGGAGGAGGGAGGCAATGAGCAGTTCTTC. Encoded protein: CASSLEEGGNEQFF.

This chain links TRBV7-9 with TRBJ1-2; 8 bases match TRBD1. In germline, CDR1 is SEHNR, CDR2 FQNEAQ (reference sequence). V shed 10 bases, J shed 8 bases, and the junction held 6 bases outside the gene matches. This CDR3 comprises 11 residues. CDR3 amino acids: CAIRTGFGYTF. In DNA form, the CDR3 reads TGTGCCATTCGGACAGGGTTCGGCTACACCTTC. The full variable domain, with the rest looked up from reference TRBV7-9 and TRBJ1-2, is DTGVSQNPRHKITKRGQNVTFRCDPISEHNRLYWYRQTLGQGPEFLTYFQNEAQLEKSRLLSDRFSAERPKGSFSTLEIQRTEQGDSAMYLCAIRTGFGYTFGSGTRLTVV.

This clone appeared a single time. The V gene is TRBV5-1, the J gene TRBJ1-4; D is perhaps TRBD1 (6 bases). Per the germline V gene, CDR1 is SGHRS and CDR2 is YFSETQ. Trimming took 3 bases from V and 10 from J, leaving 13 bases between them. The CDR3 has 13 residues. CDR3 nucleotide sequence: TGCGCCAGCAGCTCAGCAGGGGAGGGAAAACTGTTTTTT. This codes for CASSSAGEGKLFF. Full variable domain (remainder filled in from reference TRBV5-1 and TRBJ1-4): KAGVTQTPRYLIKTRGQQVTLSCSPISGHRSVSWYQQTPGQGLQFLFEYFSETQRNKGNFPGRFSGRQFSNSRSEMNVSTLELGDSALYLCASSSAGEGKLFFGSGTQLSVL.

This clone is a singleton in its sample. CDR3 amino acids: CASSPGDRNYGYTF. The CDR3 bases are TGTGCCAGCAGCCCCGGGGACAGAAACTATGGCTACACCTTC. V gene TRBV7-9 combines with J gene TRBJ1-2; 7 bases are a match to TRBD1. Trimming removed 5 bases from V and 2 bases from J; junction bases left unmatched: 5. Germline CDR1 and CDR2: SEHNR and FQNEAQ (reference sequence). CDR3 size: 14 residues.

The V and J genes are TRBV28 and TRBJ2-3; the match to TRBD2 covers 9 bases. The CDR3 consists of 14 residues. Per germline, CDR1 MDHEN and CDR2 SYDVKM. The ends lost 1 base at V and 5 bases at J; junction bases unmatched: 1. CDR3 bases: TGTGCCAGCAGTTTATATAGCGGGAGAGATACGCAGTATTTT. It encodes CASSLYSGRDTQYF. Full variable domain (outside the CDR3, taken from reference TRBV28 and TRBJ2-3): DVKVTQSSRYLVKRTGEKVFLECVQDMDHENMFWYRQDPGLGLRLIYFSYDVKMKEKGDIPEGYSVSREKKERFSLILESASTNQTSMYLCASSLYSGRDTQYFGPGTRLTVL.